Following are 8 T cell receptor beta chains from one sample sequenced in a study of cytomegalovirus exposure and HLA in healthy donors. PCR involved 60 Vbeta and 13 Jbeta primers. Assay used: immunoSEQ multiplex PCR; TCRdb lists only in-frame clones, some missing. This repertoire shows 150,000 to 200,000 clones, roughly 90% found once; its top ten account for under 1.2%. The material sequenced was PBMCs. The receptors here all came from a boy aged 2 to 10 in good health and CMV-seronegative.

The J gene is TRBJ1-3, the V gene TRBV6-5; TRBD1 agrees at 8 bases. CDR3 length: 16 amino acids. Trimming took 4 bases from V and 0 from J; bases not matched to a gene: 5. CDR1 is MNHEY, CDR2 SVGAGI, per germline. The CDR3 reads CASSSGQGLSGNTIYF. The DNA of the CDR3 is TGTGCCAGCAGTTCCGGACAGGGCCTCTCTGGAAACACCATATATTTT.

CDR3 nucleotides: TGTGCCAGCAGTACTCAGGGGACTGAAGCTTTCTTT. This codes for CASSTQGTEAFF. This sequence joins TRBV2 and TRBJ1-1; possible D gene TRBD1, 6 bases. The CDR3 is 12 residues long. The V gene lost 5 bases and the J gene lost 5 bases, with 9 bases spanning the gap. Germline lookup yields CDR1 SNHLY and CDR2 FYNNEI.

Only a few counts were recorded for this clone. The chain is built from TRBV27 and TRBJ1-4; TRBD1 aligns across 9 bases. Germline CDR1 reads MNHEY; CDR2 reads SMNVEV (reference sequence). CDR3 length: 13 amino acids. V lost 5 bases and J lost 8; bases outside the gene matches: 3. The CDR3 DNA reads as TGTGCCAGCAGTACCACAGGGGGCGAAAAACTGTTTTTT. Protein: CASSTTGGEKLFF.

V gene TRBV19 combines with J gene TRBJ1-2, with D unclear. The germline CDR1 and CDR2 sequences are LNHDA and SQIVND (reference sequence). V was clipped by 5 bases and J by 4 bases, with 14 bases between them. CDR3 length equals 14 residues. The CDR3, as DNA: TGTGCCAGTAGTCGGAGGGCCACACCCTATGGCTACACCTTC. Protein sequence: CASSRRATPYGYTF.

This clone occurred once. The rearrangement uses TRBV5-5 and TRBJ2-1; no clear D gene. This CDR3 is 14 amino acids long. Per germline, CDR1 SGHKS and CDR2 YYEKEE (reference sequence). Trimming shortened V by 3 bases and J by 4 bases, and 11 bases separated the two germline ends. CDR3 sequence: CASSSKPGYNEQFF. The CDR3 DNA is TGTGCCAGCAGCTCGAAGCCAGGTTACAATGAGCAGTTCTTC.

CDR3 sequence reads: CSVEGLPGGRPGELFF. The CDR3, as DNA: TGCAGCGTTGAAGGCCTACCAGGGGGCAGGCCCGGGGAGCTGTTTTTT. V and J are TRBV29-1 and TRBJ2-2, with 8 nucleotides matching TRBD1. Germline V gene sequence: CDR1 SQVTM, CDR2 ANQGSEA. The CDR3 is 16 amino acids. Losses at the gene ends were 1 base for V and 6 bases for J; bases not matched to a gene: 10.

The chain links TRBV6-6 to TRBJ1-1; 10 bases match TRBD1. Germline CDR1 MNHNY, CDR2 SVGAGI (reference sequence). The CDR3 runs 14 residues. With 0 bases clipped from V and 6 bases from J, the junction kept 1 base outside the gene matches. The CDR3, as DNA: TGTGCCAGCAGTTACTCCGGACAGGGGGCTGAAGCTTTCTTT. Amino acids: CASSYSGQGAEAFF.

The V and J genes are TRBV9 and TRBJ1-1; D is unresolved. The CDR3 consists of 16 residues. Trimming pared 4 bases from V and 1 base from J, leaving 17 bases between. Germline V CDR1 and CDR2: SGDLS, YYNGEE. The CDR3 bases are TGTGCCAGCAGCCCCATATCGTGGCGGGAGAACACTGAAGCTTTCTTT. This translates into CASSPISWRENTEAFF.